This T cell receptor beta chain was sequenced for a study of blood T cells in healthy people across ages. Alongside a J-beta primer mix, a sample-barcoded 5' primer served in a second PCR lasting roughly 7 to 11 cycles. TCRdb redid the calling of the 5' RACE reads with MiXCR, one entry per CDR3 protein. The data show roughly 800,000 distinct CDR3 sequences, with about 26% seen just once and approximately 2.9% held by the top ten. The germline V gene has CDR1 ENHRY and CDR2 SYGVKD. V lost 4 bases to trimming and J lost 4 bases; unmatched junction nucleotides: 3. The length of the CDR3 is 14 residues. Many counts were recorded for this clonotype. These data also formed part of another study, on T cells of mothers and their children.

Sequencing used blood. The sequence was obtained from a boy between 5 and 17 years old in good health. V gene TRBV10-3 combines with J gene TRBJ2-5, with 10 bases identical to TRBD2. The CDR3 DNA is TGTGCCATCAGTGCAGCTAGCGGGGGAGAGACCCAGTACTTC. This encodes CAISAASGGETQYF.